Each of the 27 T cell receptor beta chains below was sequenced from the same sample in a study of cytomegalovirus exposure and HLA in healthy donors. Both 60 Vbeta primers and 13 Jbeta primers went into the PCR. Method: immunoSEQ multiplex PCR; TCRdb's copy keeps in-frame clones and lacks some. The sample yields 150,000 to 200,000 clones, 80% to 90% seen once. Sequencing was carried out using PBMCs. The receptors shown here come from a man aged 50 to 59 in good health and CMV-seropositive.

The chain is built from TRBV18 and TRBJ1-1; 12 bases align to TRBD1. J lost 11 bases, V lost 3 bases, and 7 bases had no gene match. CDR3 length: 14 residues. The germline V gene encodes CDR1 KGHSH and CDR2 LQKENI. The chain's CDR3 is CASSPPGQGARAFF. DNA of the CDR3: TGTGCCAGCTCACCCCCGGGACAGGGGGCACGGGCTTTCTTT.

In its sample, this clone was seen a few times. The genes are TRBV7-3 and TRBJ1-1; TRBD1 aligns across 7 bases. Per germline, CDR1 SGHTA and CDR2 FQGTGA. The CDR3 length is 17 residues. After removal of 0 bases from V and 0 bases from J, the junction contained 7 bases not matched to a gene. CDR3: CASSLTGKGAMNTEAFF. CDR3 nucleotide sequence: TGTGCCAGCAGCTTAACTGGGAAGGGGGCAATGAACACTGAAGCTTTCTTT.

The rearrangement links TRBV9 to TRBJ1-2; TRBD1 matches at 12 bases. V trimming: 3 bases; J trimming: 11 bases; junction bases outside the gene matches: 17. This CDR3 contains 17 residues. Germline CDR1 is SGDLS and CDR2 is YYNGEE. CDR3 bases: TGTGCCAGCAGCGGCACCGGGACAGGGGGCCCTCAGGGAGTTTACACCTTC. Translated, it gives CASSGTGTGGPQGVYTF.

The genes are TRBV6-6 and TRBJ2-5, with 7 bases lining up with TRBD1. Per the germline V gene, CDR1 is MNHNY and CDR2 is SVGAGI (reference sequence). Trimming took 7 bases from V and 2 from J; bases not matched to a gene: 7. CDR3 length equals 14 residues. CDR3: CASTRQGGQETQYF. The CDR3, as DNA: TGTGCCAGCACCAGACAGGGCGGGCAAGAGACCCAGTACTTC.

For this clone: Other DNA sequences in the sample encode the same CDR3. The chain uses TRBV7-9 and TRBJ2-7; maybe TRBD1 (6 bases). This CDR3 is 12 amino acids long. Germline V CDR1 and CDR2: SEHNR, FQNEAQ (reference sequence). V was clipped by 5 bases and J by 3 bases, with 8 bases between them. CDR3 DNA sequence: TGTGCCAGCAGCCCCAGGGGCTACGAGCAGTACTTC. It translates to CASSPRGYEQYF.

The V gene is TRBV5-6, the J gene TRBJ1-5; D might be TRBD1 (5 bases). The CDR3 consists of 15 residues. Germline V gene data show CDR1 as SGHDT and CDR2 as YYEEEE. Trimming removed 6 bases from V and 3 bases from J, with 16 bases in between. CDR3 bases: TGTGCCAGCACGATGGGACTAAGGGACAATCAGCCCCAGCATTTT. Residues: CASTMGLRDNQPQHF. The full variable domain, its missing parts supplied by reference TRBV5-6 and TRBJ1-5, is DAGVTQSPTHLIKTRGQQVTLRCSPKSGHDTVSWYQQALGQGPQFIFQYYEEEERQRGNFPDRFSGHQFPNYSSELNVNALLLGDSALYLCASTMGLRDNQPQHFGDGTRLSIL.

The CDR3 coding sequence is TGTGCCAGCAGTTCGAGCGGGGGTCAAACCTACGAGCAGTACTTC. This gives the protein CASSSSGGQTYEQYF. The chain couples TRBV7-2 to TRBJ2-7; 8 bases map to TRBD2. V lost 6 bases and J lost 2; bases outside the gene matches: 9. Germline CDR1 is SGHTA and CDR2 is FQGNSA. The CDR3 is made up of 15 amino acids. Drawing the rest from reference TRBV7-2 and TRBJ2-7, the complete variable domain is GAGVSQSPSNKVTEKGKDVELRCDPISGHTALYWYRQSLGQGLEFLIYFQGNSAPDKSGLPSDRFSAERTGGSVSTLTIQRTQQEDSAVYLCASSSSGGQTYEQYFGPGTRLTVT.

Written as DNA, the CDR3 is TGTGCCAGCAGCTTCCCCACCGGGTTCTATGGCTACACCTTC. The encoded protein is CASSFPTGFYGYTF. The chain joins TRBV5-8 to TRBJ1-2, with no clear D. The CDR3 is 14 amino acids. The ends were cut back, 2 bases at V and 4 bases at J, with 12 bases in the middle. Germline loops: CDR1 SGHTS, CDR2 YDEGEE.

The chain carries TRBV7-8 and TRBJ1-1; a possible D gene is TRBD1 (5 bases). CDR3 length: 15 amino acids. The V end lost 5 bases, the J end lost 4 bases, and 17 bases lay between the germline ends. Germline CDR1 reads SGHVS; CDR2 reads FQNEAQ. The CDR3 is CASSRLVDSITEAFF. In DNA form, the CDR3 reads TGTGCCAGCAGCCGACTGGTAGACAGTATCACTGAAGCTTTCTTT.

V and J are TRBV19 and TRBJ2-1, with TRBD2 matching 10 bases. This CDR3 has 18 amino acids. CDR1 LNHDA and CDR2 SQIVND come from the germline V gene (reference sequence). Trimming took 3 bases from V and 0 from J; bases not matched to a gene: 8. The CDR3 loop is CASSIPSGGLSSYNEQFF. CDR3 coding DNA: TGTGCCAGTAGTATCCCTAGCGGGGGCCTTAGCTCCTACAATGAGCAGTTCTTC.

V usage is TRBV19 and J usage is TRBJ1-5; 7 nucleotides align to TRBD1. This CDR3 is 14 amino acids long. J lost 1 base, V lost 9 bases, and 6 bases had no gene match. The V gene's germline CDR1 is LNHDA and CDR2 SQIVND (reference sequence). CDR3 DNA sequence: TGTGCCAGCAGAGAGGGGGCGAGCAATCAGCCCCAGCATTTT. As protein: CASREGASNQPQHF.

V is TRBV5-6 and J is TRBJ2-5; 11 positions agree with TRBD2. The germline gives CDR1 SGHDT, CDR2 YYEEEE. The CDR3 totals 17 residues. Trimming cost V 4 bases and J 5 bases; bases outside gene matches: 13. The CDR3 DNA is TGTGCCAGCAGCCCCACGGGGGTAGCGGGGGGGCGTGAGACCCAGTACTTC. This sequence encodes CASSPTGVAGGRETQYF.

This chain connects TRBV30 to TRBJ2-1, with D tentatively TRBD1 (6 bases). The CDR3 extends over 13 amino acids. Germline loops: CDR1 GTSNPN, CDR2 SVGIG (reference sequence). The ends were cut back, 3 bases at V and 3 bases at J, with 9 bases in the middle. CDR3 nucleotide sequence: TGTGCCTGGAGACGGGACAACTACAATGAGCAGTTCTTC. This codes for CAWRRDNYNEQFF.

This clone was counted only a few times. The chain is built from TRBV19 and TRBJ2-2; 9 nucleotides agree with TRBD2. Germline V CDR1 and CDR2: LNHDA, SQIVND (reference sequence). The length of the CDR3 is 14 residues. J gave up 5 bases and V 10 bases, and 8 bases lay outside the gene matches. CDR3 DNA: TGTGCCATCGATAGCGGGGGAGGGACCGGGGAGCTGTTTTTT. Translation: CAIDSGGGTGELFF.

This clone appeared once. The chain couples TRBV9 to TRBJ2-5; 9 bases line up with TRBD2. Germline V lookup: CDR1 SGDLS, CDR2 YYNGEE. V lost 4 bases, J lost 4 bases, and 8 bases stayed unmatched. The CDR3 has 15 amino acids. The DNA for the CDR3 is TGTGCCAGCAGCCCCGGCGGACTAGCGACAGAGACCCAGTACTTC. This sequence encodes CASSPGGLATETQYF.

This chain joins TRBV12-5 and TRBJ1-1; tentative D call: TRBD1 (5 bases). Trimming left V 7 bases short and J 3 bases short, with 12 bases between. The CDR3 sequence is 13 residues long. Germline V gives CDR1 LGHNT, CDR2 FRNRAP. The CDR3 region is CASDGALYTEAFF. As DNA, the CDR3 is TGTGCTAGTGATGGGGCGCTGTACACTGAAGCTTTCTTT.

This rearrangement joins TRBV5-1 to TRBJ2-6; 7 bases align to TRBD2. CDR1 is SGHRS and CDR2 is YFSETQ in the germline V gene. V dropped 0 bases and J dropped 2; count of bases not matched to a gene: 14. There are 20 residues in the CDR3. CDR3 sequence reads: CASSLASGSGRAAGANVLTF. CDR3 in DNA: TGCGCCAGCAGCTTGGCAAGCGGCAGTGGGAGGGCCGCTGGGGCCAACGTCCTGACTTTC. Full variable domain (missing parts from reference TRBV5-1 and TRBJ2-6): KAGVTQTPRYLIKTRGQQVTLSCSPISGHRSVSWYQQTPGQGLQFLFEYFSETQRNKGNFPGRFSGRQFSNSRSEMNVSTLELGDSALYLCASSLASGSGRAAGANVLTFGAGSRLTVL.

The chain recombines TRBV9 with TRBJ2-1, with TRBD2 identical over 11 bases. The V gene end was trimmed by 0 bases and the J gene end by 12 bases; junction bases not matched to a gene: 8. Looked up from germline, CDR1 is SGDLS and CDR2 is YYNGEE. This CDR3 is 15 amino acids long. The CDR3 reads CASSVGLAGSAGQFF. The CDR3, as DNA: TGTGCCAGCAGCGTAGGACTAGCGGGATCCGCGGGGCAGTTCTTC.

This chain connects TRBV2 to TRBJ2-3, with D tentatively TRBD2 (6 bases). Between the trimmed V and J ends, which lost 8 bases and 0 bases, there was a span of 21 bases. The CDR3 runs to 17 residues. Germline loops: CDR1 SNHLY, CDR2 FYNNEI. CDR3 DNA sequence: TGTGCCAGCGGAGGGTCGACGGAGTTATTAAGCACAGATACGCAGTATTTT. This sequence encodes CASGGSTELLSTDTQYF. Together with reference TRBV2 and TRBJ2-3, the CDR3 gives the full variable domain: EPEVTQTPSHQVTQMGQEVILRCVPISNHLYFYWYRQILGQKVEFLVSFYNNEISEKSEIFDDQFSVERPDGSNFTLKIRSTKLEDSAMYFCASGGSTELLSTDTQYFGPGTRLTVL.

CDR3 bases: TGTGCCAGCTCACCACTCGTTTCCGGGACAGGGACTGAAGCTTTCTTT. Protein sequence: CASSPLVSGTGTEAFF. The rearrangement uses TRBV18 and TRBJ1-1; TRBD1 matches 9 bases. Per the germline V gene, CDR1 is KGHSH and CDR2 is LQKENI. Trimming at V came to 1 base and at J to 5 bases, leaving 8 bases not matched to a gene. The CDR3 contains 16 residues.

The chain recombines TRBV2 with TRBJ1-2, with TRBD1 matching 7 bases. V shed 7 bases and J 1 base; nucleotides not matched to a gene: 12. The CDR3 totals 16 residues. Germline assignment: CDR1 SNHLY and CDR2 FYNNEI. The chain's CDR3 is CASTGQGVGGNYGYTF. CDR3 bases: TGTGCCAGCACCGGGCAGGGGGTTGGAGGTAACTATGGCTACACCTTC.

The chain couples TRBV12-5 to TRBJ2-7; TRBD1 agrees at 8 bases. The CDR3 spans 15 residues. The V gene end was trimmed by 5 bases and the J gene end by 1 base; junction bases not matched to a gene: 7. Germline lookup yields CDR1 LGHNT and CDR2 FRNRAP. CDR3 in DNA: TGTGCTAGTGGTCCGGGGACAGGAACTTCCTACGAGCAGTACTTC. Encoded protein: CASGPGTGTSYEQYF.

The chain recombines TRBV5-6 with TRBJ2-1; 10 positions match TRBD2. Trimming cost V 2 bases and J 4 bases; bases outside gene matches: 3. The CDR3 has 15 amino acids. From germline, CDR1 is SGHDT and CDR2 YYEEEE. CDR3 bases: TGTGCCAGCAGCTTAAGCGGGGGGGGTTACAATGAGCAGTTCTTC. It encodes CASSLSGGGYNEQFF.

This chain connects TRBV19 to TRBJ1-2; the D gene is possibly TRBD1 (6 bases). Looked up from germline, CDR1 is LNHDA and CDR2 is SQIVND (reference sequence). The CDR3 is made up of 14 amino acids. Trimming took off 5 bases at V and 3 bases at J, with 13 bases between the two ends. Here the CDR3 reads CASSPGGGDYGYTF. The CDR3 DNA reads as TGTGCCAGTAGTCCGGGGGGGGGCGACTATGGCTACACCTTC. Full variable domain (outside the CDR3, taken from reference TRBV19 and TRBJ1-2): DGGITQSPKYLFRKEGQNVTLSCEQNLNHDAMYWYRQDPGQGLRLIYYSQIVNDFQKGDIAEGYSVSREKKESFPLTVTSAQKNPTAFYLCASSPGGGDYGYTFGSGTRLTVV.

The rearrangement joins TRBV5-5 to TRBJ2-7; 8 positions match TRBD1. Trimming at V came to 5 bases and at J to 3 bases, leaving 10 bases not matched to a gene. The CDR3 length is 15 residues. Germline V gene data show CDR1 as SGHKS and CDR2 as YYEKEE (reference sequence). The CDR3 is CASSFLGDRLYEQYF. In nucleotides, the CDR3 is TGTGCCAGCAGTTTCCTCGGGGACAGGCTCTACGAGCAGTACTTC.

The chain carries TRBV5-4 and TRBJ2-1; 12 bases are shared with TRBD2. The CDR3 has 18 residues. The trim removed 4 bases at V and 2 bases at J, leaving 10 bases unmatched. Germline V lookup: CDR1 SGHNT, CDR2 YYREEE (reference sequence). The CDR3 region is CASSGGLAGSTTYNEQFF. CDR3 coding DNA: TGTGCCAGCAGCGGAGGACTAGCGGGGAGTACAACCTACAATGAGCAGTTCTTC.

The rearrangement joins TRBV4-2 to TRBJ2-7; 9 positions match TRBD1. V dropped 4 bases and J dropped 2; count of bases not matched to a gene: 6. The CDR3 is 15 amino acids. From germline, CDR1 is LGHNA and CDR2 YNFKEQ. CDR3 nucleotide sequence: TGTGCCAGCAGCCTTGACCGGGACAGGGCCTACGAGCAGTACTTC. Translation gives CASSLDRDRAYEQYF.